The 25 T cell receptor beta chains in this list originate from one sample, sequenced in a study of shared clonotypes between healthy human individuals. Profiling relied on immunoSEQ multiplex PCR, and the TCRdb table lists in-frame clones only, not all of them. The data hold about 2 million clones, with roughly 95% observed a single time. The source material was naive CD4+ T cells sorted from blood. The subset denotes: CD45RA+ positively selected. Receptors were obtained from a man in his late teens or twenties in good health.

The genes are TRBV15 and TRBJ1-1, with D tentatively TRBD1 (5 bases). The CDR3 has 16 amino acids. Per the germline V gene, CDR1 is LNHNV and CDR2 is YYDKDF (reference sequence). V lost 0 bases and J 2 bases, leaving 13 bases between the germline ends. The DNA of the CDR3 is TGTGCCACCAGCAGAGATCTGGGGGGTAGAAACACTGAAGCTTTCTTT. Amino acids: CATSRDLGGRNTEAFF.

CDR3: CASSQGLSQEDTQYF. CDR3 nucleotide sequence: TGCGCCAGCAGCCAAGGTCTCAGCCAAGAAGATACGCAGTATTTT. This rearrangement joins TRBV4-3 to TRBJ2-3; unclear D gene. Deletions cut 1 base from V and 5 bases from J, with 13 bases between. The CDR3 extends over 15 amino acids. Germline-derived CDR1 and CDR2 are LGHNA and YSLEER.

V usage is TRBV19 and J usage is TRBJ2-7, with D hard to call. The germline CDR1 and CDR2 sequences are LNHDA and SQIVND (reference sequence). The CDR3 is made up of 14 amino acids. The V end lost 5 bases, the J end lost 4 bases, and 15 bases lay between the germline ends. This chain's CDR3 is CASSGDSPPYEQYF. Here the CDR3 DNA reads TGTGCCAGTAGTGGAGACTCTCCCCCTTACGAGCAGTACTTC. Full variable domain (rest looked up from reference TRBV19 and TRBJ2-7): DGGITQSPKYLFRKEGQNVTLSCEQNLNHDAMYWYRQDPGQGLRLIYYSQIVNDFQKGDIAEGYSVSREKKESFPLTVTSAQKNPTAFYLCASSGDSPPYEQYFGPGTRLTVT.

V and J are TRBV11-2 and TRBJ2-1; D not certain. V was clipped by 0 bases and J by 5 bases, with 8 bases between them. CDR3 length equals 14 residues. Germline V lookup: CDR1 SGHAT, CDR2 FQNNGV. In nucleotides, the CDR3 is TGTGCCAGCAGCTTAGACTGGCAAAACAATGAGCAGTTCTTC. Amino acid sequence: CASSLDWQNNEQFF.

The genes are TRBV9 and TRBJ1-1; 7 bases match TRBD1. After removal of 4 bases from V and 3 bases from J, the junction contained 9 bases not matched to a gene. Germline values: CDR1 SGDLS, CDR2 YYNGEE. CDR3 length equals 15 residues. The CDR3 spells CASSTSPTGDTEAFF. CDR3 nucleotides: TGTGCCAGCAGCACCAGCCCCACAGGGGACACTGAAGCTTTCTTT.

V and J are TRBV6-6 and TRBJ1-1, with 7 bases fitting TRBD1. Germline V gives CDR1 MNHNY, CDR2 SVGAGI (reference sequence). Losses at the gene ends were 5 bases for V and 3 bases for J; bases not matched to a gene: 9. The CDR3 loop spans 15 amino acids. CDR3 protein: CASSKYDRDDTEAFF. The CDR3 bases are TGTGCCAGCAGTAAATATGACAGGGATGACACTGAAGCTTTCTTT.

This clone was found once. The CDR3 loop is CASSVWAGGPYEQYF. The DNA of the CDR3 is TGCGCCAGCAGTGTTTGGGCGGGAGGGCCCTACGAGCAGTACTTC. The J gene is TRBJ2-7, the V gene TRBV10-2, with 9 bases aligning to TRBD2. The CDR3 length is 15 residues. Trimming at V came to 4 bases and at J to 2 bases, leaving 6 bases not matched to a gene. Germline V lookup: CDR1 WSHSY, CDR2 SAAADI.

The J gene is TRBJ1-2, the V gene TRBV28; unclear D gene. CDR1 and CDR2 (germline): MDHEN, SYDVKM. V was trimmed by 5 bases and J by 5 bases, leaving 18 bases between them. The CDR3 length is 15 residues. The CDR3 bases are TGTGCCAGCAGTCCCTTCGCTAGGTATGGATATGGCTACACCTTC. Residues: CASSPFARYGYGYTF.

This clone was observed once. The V and J genes are TRBV11-2 and TRBJ2-7, with D possibly being TRBD1 (6 bases). This CDR3 is 13 amino acids long. Germline CDR1 reads SGHAT; CDR2 reads FQNNGV. Trimming left V 6 bases short and J 8 bases short, with 17 bases between. CDR3 coding DNA: TGTGCCAGCAGTTCAACCGGGACACCGAAGCAGTACTTC. It yields the protein CASSSTGTPKQYF.

The chain employs TRBV27 and TRBJ2-3, with D perhaps being TRBD1 or TRBD2 (6 bases each). There are 17 residues in the CDR3. Germline loops: CDR1 MNHEY, CDR2 SMNVEV (reference sequence). V lost 3 bases, J lost 1 base, and 17 bases lay in between. This CDR3 is CASSFIVGGGGTDTQYF. DNA of the CDR3: TGTGCCAGCAGTTTCATCGTAGGGGGAGGAGGCACAGATACGCAGTATTTT.

CDR3 residues: CASSSRTAGNTIYF. The CDR3 coding sequence is TGTGCCAGTAGTTCTCGGACAGCCGGAAACACCATATATTTT. This chain connects TRBV19 to TRBJ1-3; TRBD1 is a possible D gene (6 bases). The CDR3 length is 14 residues. CDR1 LNHDA and CDR2 SQIVND come from the germline V gene (reference sequence). Trimming removed 5 bases from V and 4 bases from J, with 12 bases in between.

The V call is TRBV28, the J call TRBJ2-5; the D is unclear. Germline V gene data show CDR1 as MDHEN and CDR2 as SYDVKM. Between the trimmed V and J ends, which lost 3 bases and 4 bases, there was a span of 6 bases. The length of the CDR3 is 12 residues. CDR3 coding DNA: TGTGCCAGCAGTTTGATGACAGAGACCCAGTACTTC. Its protein product is CASSLMTETQYF.

This clone appeared once. The gene calls are TRBV5-5 and TRBJ2-3; D not certain. Trimming left V 4 bases short and J 0 bases short, with 9 bases between. The CDR3 is made up of 14 amino acids. Looked up from germline, CDR1 is SGHKS and CDR2 is YYEKEE (reference sequence). CDR3 region: CASSGFWSTDTQYF. The CDR3 DNA reads TGTGCCAGCAGCGGATTCTGGAGCACAGATACGCAGTATTTT.

The chain uses TRBV2 and TRBJ1-2; unclear D gene. CDR1 is SNHLY, CDR2 FYNNEI, per germline. Trimming took 4 bases from V and 0 from J, leaving 12 bases between them. CDR3 length: 15 amino acids. As DNA, the CDR3 is TGTGCCAGCAGTGTTCGGGCGACACCTAACTATGGCTACACCTTC. Protein: CASSVRATPNYGYTF. Using reference TRBV2 and TRBJ1-2 for the parts outside the CDR3, the full variable domain is EPEVTQTPSHQVTQMGQEVILRCVPISNHLYFYWYRQILGQKVEFLVSFYNNEISEKSEIFDDQFSVERPDGSNFTLKIRSTKLEDSAMYFCASSVRATPNYGYTFGSGTRLTVV.

This clone has just one count. The chain combines TRBV6-5 with TRBJ2-1; perhaps TRBD2 as D (6 bases). The CDR3 length is 15 residues. The germline gives CDR1 MNHEY, CDR2 SVGAGI. Trimming stripped 5 bases from V and 3 bases from J, with 14 bases between. Here the CDR3 reads CASSLRPGLYNEQFF. The CDR3 DNA reads as TGTGCCAGCAGTCTCAGACCGGGACTCTACAATGAGCAGTTCTTC.

The chain combines TRBV11-3 with TRBJ2-1; 7 nucleotides line up with TRBD2. Per germline, CDR1 SGHNT and CDR2 YENEEA. Unmatched junction bases numbered 5, after V lost 5 bases and J lost 7 bases. This CDR3 is built from 13 residues. The CDR3 here is CASSPRAGNEQFF. The DNA of the CDR3 is TGTGCCAGCAGCCCTCGAGCGGGGAATGAGCAGTTCTTC.

This chain joins TRBV5-1 and TRBJ2-7; TRBD2 matches at 8 bases. V was clipped by 0 bases and J by 2 bases; unmatched bases: 4. The germline gives CDR1 SGHRS, CDR2 YFSETQ. This CDR3 is built from 15 residues. In DNA form, the CDR3 reads TGCGCCAGCAGCTTGGCTCCGGGAGGGCCCTACGAGCAGTACTTC. Protein: CASSLAPGGPYEQYF.

The chain links TRBV6-1 to TRBJ2-5, with D hard to call. CDR1 is MNHNS and CDR2 is SASEGT in the germline V gene. The CDR3 spans 14 residues. Trimming took 7 bases from V and 1 from J, leaving 13 bases between them. CDR3 DNA: TGTGCCAGCACTTTCGGTGGGTTCCAAGAGACCCAGTACTTC. This encodes CASTFGGFQETQYF.

V and J are TRBV5-1 and TRBJ2-7; TRBD1 might be the D (5 bases). The ends were cut back, 0 bases at V and 4 bases at J, with 11 bases in the middle. The CDR3 length is 14 residues. Germline CDR1 reads SGHRS; CDR2 reads YFSETQ. CDR3 in amino acids: CASSLDSGKYEQYF. The CDR3 DNA sequence: TGCGCCAGCAGCTTGGACTCAGGGAAATACGAGCAGTACTTC.

The rearrangement links TRBV4-3 to TRBJ1-5; D perhaps matches TRBD1 (5 bases). The germline gives CDR1 LGHNA, CDR2 YSLEER. This CDR3 region has 15 residues. Trimming took off 0 bases at V and 0 bases at J, with 6 bases between the two ends. DNA for the CDR3: TGCGCCAGCAGCCAAGACAGGGCTAGCAATCAGCCCCAGCATTTT. Translating it yields CASSQDRASNQPQHF.

J is TRBJ1-1 and V is TRBV2; unclear D gene. From germline, CDR1 is SNHLY and CDR2 FYNNEI. V was cut by 7 bases and J by 5 bases, with 14 bases left in between. This CDR3 has 13 amino acids. The CDR3 sequence is CASNPSGGTEAFF. CDR3 sequence (DNA): TGTGCCAGCAATCCATCAGGAGGGACTGAAGCTTTCTTT.

The chain has TRBV5-1 and TRBJ2-7, with D tentatively TRBD1 (7 bases). Between the trimmed V and J ends, which lost 3 bases and 4 bases, there was a span of 14 bases. The CDR3 has 14 amino acids. CDR1 and CDR2 from the germline V gene are SGHRS and YFSETQ. CDR3 sequence reads: CASSYGGGRYEQYF. The CDR3 coding sequence is TGCGCCAGCAGCTACGGAGGGGGCCGATACGAGCAGTACTTC.

About this clone: Other DNA sequences from this sample encode an identical CDR3 as well. The chain carries TRBV7-3 and TRBJ2-2; no clear D. This CDR3 comprises 12 residues. Germline V gene data show CDR1 as SGHTA and CDR2 as FQGTGA. V dropped 1 base and J dropped 5 bases, with 2 bases sitting between them. The CDR3 nucleotides are TGTGCCAGCAGCTTAAGGACCGGGGAGCTGTTTTTT. Protein: CASSLRTGELFF. The variable domain in full, completed from reference TRBV7-3 and TRBJ2-2, reads GAGVSQTPSNKVTEKGKYVELRCDPISGHTALYWYRQSLGQGPEFLIYFQGTGAADDSGLPNDRFFAVRPEGSVSTLKIQRTERGDSAVYLCASSLRTGELFFGEGSRLTVL.

This chain connects TRBV5-6 to TRBJ2-1; a weak D match, TRBD2 (5 bases). Trimming removed 0 bases at V and 4 bases at J, with 17 bases between. Germline CDR1 and CDR2: SGHDT and YYEEEE. The CDR3 has 17 amino acids. CDR3 loop: CASSLAGYGKGYNEQFF. In nucleotides, the CDR3 is TGTGCCAGCAGCTTGGCCGGTTACGGGAAGGGTTACAATGAGCAGTTCTTC.

The chain recombines TRBV4-1 with TRBJ1-5; D is possibly TRBD1 (6 bases). Germline V CDR1 and CDR2: MGHRA, YSYEKL. With 1 base removed from V and 2 bases from J, the gap between germline ends came to 12 bases. The CDR3 runs 16 residues. The chain's CDR3 is CASSQGGARGNQPQHF. CDR3 nucleotide sequence: TGCGCCAGCAGCCAAGGGGGGGCTCGGGGCAATCAGCCCCAGCATTTT.